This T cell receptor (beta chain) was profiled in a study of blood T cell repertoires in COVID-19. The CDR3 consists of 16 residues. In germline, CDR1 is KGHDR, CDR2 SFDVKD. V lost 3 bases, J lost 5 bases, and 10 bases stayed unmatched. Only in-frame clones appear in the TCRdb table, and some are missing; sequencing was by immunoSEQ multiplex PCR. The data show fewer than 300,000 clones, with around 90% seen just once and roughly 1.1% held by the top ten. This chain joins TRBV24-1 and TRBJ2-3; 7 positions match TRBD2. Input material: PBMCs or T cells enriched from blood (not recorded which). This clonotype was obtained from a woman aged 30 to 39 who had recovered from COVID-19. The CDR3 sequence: CATSDGVGGILDTQYF. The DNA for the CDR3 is TGTGCCACCAGTGATGGAGTGGGAGGGATTCTAGATACGCAGTATTTT.